The T cell receptor (beta chain) described here comes from a study of multiple sclerosis patients with progressive multifocal leukoencephalopathy (dated by TCRdb to between 2019 and 2020). For the wider study: The study examined peripheral T and B cells of MS patients who developed PML (4 under natalizumab, 1 after alemtuzumab) and treated patients who did not. From before therapy, through 6 and 12 months, up to PML onset, two natalizumab-treated patients who later developed PML were tracked longitudinally. The goal was to find JC virus-specific or public T-cell expansions that arose at the time of PML onset.

At the junction V is shortened by 4 bases and J by 7 bases; bases outside the gene matches: 8. The CDR3 runs 14 amino acids, cysteine and phenylalanine included. The kept DNA is CDR3 alone, 42 bases in frame from the first base. The germline V gene specifies SGHDT as CDR1 and YYEEEE as CDR2. The time point label corresponds to: time of PML onset. Per the publication, the treatment or condition label means: on natalizumab therapy at sampling. Diagnosis of PML relied on clinical and MRI findings, with confirmation coming from detection of JC virus DNA in cerebrospinal fluid. In the natalizumab-treated patients, PML was found to develop after between roughly 15 and 60 months of natalizumab therapy. Every listed patient had received interferon beta before, and every PML patient was female. At the time of PML onset, T3 blood samples were collected. Ficoll-Hypaque density gradient centrifugation was used to isolate peripheral blood mononuclear cells.

Details on this clone: The antigen this receptor binds is unknown. No qualities accompany the bases; no much larger clone lies one base away.

General study outcomes and caveats: Lower normalized Shannon entropy suggested less diverse TRB repertoires in most PML patients, whereas the natalizumab-treated controls showed values near 1. Because of the small, descriptive cohort, whether findings reflect JC virus infection or general immunocompromise remained unclear. When PML developed, no shared TRBV or TRBJ gene usage and no preferred TRBV-TRBJ pairings were found. TRB clones above 0.5% frequency appeared only in PML patients, but expanded clones at PML onset were already present before and during natalizumab therapy. Analysis was limited to peripheral blood, even though cerebrospinal fluid or brain lymphocytes might be more informative for natalizumab-associated PML.

Using the immunoSEQ two-step multiplex PCR at survey-level depth, TRB CDR3 regions were amplified from genomic DNA. Synthetic inline TR CDR3 controls covering all V-J pairings were spiked into each PCR to estimate template counts and remove amplification bias. Reads went through processing to reduce amplification and sequencing bias, and quantification was done against synthetic TR CDR3 analogs. In the paper's pipeline: Raw data were processed in ImmunoSEQ Analyzer, with out-of-frame sequences and CDR3s containing stop codons removed, and gene names were assigned according to IMGT nomenclature. Normalized Shannon entropy, defined as 1 minus Pielou's evenness, was used to summarize repertoire diversity. Two TRB sequences were counted as identical only if the two sequences had the same V gene, J gene and CDR3. Public PML clonotypes were CDR3s shared by two or more PML-onset samples but absent earlier, in controls, and in public databases. Position-by-position CDR3 amino acid composition was analyzed in Skylign with the observed count method. TCRdb retrieved this table from immuneACCESS and kept in-frame rearrangements only. Not all clones are present; in checked studies, unresolved V genes account for under half, and no reason is known for the remainder. For V, J and clone size, that table is used; D and trimming come from the DNA. This sample comprises some 30,000 clones, 85% of them detected only once. 12% of the sample is held by the ten biggest clonotypes.

The V and J genes are TRBV5-6 and TRBJ1-2; a stretch of 9 junction bases matches TRBD1. This sequence was found in a young woman with progressive multifocal leukoencephalopathy. Material: PBMCs, obtained from a patient treated with natalizumab. The CDR3 here reads CASSRGQGAAGYTF. The DNA is TGTGCCAGCAGCCGGGGACAGGGAGCCGCTGGCTACACCTTC.